One sample yielded the 21 T cell receptor beta chains listed below, sequenced in a study of cytomegalovirus exposure and HLA in healthy donors. PCR used 60 Vbeta primers and 13 Jbeta primers. Using immunoSEQ multiplex PCR, the repertoire was profiled, and TCRdb retains in-frame clones only, with some absent. This sample has roughly 150,000 clones; under 70% occur once, and the top ten carry 3%. Sequencing used PBMCs. These receptors all come from a woman aged 25 to 39 in good health and CMV-seropositive.

The chain employs TRBV25-1 and TRBJ1-1; D uncertain. Germline CDR1 and CDR2: MGHDK and SYGVNS. The CDR3 has 13 residues. V lost 8 bases, J lost 9 bases, and 19 bases lay in between. The CDR3 loop is CASGEPGMLKAFF. Here the CDR3 DNA reads TGTGCCAGCGGAGAACCCGGGATGCTAAAAGCTTTCTTT.

V gene TRBV2 combines with J gene TRBJ1-5; D not certain. Trimming cost V 8 bases and J 3 bases, with 11 bases left between them. This CDR3 is 13 amino acids long. The germline gives CDR1 SNHLY, CDR2 FYNNEI. The CDR3 DNA reads TGTGCCAGCCGATCCGAGCTCAATCAGCCCCAGCATTTT. It translates to CASRSELNQPQHF.

Only one count was recorded for this clone. This chain uses TRBV27 with TRBJ2-5; TRBD1 matches at 8 bases. The CDR3 loop spans 15 amino acids. Germline CDR1 is MNHEY and CDR2 is SMNVEV (reference sequence). The trim removed 5 bases at V and 0 bases at J, leaving 5 bases unmatched. CDR3 coding DNA: TGTGCCAGCAGTATACGGGACAGGTACCAAGAGACCCAGTACTTC. Amino acid sequence: CASSIRDRYQETQYF.

This chain uses TRBV5-6 with TRBJ2-7; a weak D match, TRBD1 (6 bases). Deletions cut 3 bases from V and 6 bases from J, with 13 bases between. The CDR3 runs 13 residues. Germline V gene sequence: CDR1 SGHDT, CDR2 YYEEEE. The CDR3 DNA reads TGTGCCAGCAGCTCCTTACAGGGAATCGAGCAGTACTTC. Translation gives CASSSLQGIEQYF.

The chain couples TRBV2 to TRBJ2-7; no clear D. CDR3 length: 12 amino acids. Per germline, CDR1 SNHLY and CDR2 FYNNEI. V gave up 7 bases and J gave up 3 bases, with 10 bases separating them. CDR3 DNA sequence: TGTGCCAGCACCAGGAATATCTACGAGCAGTACTTC. Protein product: CASTRNIYEQYF. Full variable domain (missing parts from reference TRBV2 and TRBJ2-7): EPEVTQTPSHQVTQMGQEVILRCVPISNHLYFYWYRQILGQKVEFLVSFYNNEISEKSEIFDDQFSVERPDGSNFTLKIRSTKLEDSAMYFCASTRNIYEQYFGPGTRLTVT.

The chain recombines TRBV7-6 with TRBJ1-2, with 12 nucleotides matching TRBD1. Germline CDR1 and CDR2: SGHVS and FNYEAQ. The J segment lost 9 bases and the V segment lost 5 bases, leaving 7 bases of the junction unmatched. This CDR3 comprises 14 residues. CDR3 nucleotides: TGTGCCAGCAGCGGGGACAGGGGGCAAAGGAGCTACACCTTC. It codes for CASSGDRGQRSYTF.

This clone has a single count. V gene TRBV5-4 combines with J gene TRBJ2-7; 11 bases agree with TRBD1. Germline values: CDR1 SGHNT, CDR2 YYREEE (reference sequence). The V and J ends lost 3 bases and 6 bases, in that order; junction bases with no gene match: 5. The CDR3 is 14 residues long. CDR3 nucleotide sequence: TGTGCCAGCAGCTGGGGGACAGGGGGAATCGAGCAGTACTTC. It translates to CASSWGTGGIEQYF.

The chain is built from TRBV14 and TRBJ1-1; perhaps TRBD1 as D (5 bases). V dropped 0 bases and J dropped 2 bases, with 13 bases sitting between them. The CDR3 spans 16 residues. Germline CDR1 reads SGHDN; CDR2 reads FVKESK. CDR3 loop: CASSQDAGTLNTEAFF. In DNA, the CDR3 is TGTGCCAGCAGCCAAGATGCCGGGACTCTAAACACTGAAGCTTTCTTT.

The chain carries TRBV25-1 and TRBJ2-5; 7 bases are shared with TRBD2. V shed 4 bases and J 4 bases; nucleotides not matched to a gene: 9. Germline CDR1 reads MGHDK; CDR2 reads SYGVNS. This CDR3 region has 15 residues. CDR3 sequence: CASSAPRGISETQYF. The DNA for the CDR3 is TGTGCCAGCAGTGCCCCGCGGGGGATTTCAGAGACCCAGTACTTC.

This clone has only one observation. V usage is TRBV15 and J usage is TRBJ1-1; D is unclear. Germline V lookup: CDR1 LNHNV, CDR2 YYDKDF (reference sequence). The CDR3 sequence is 15 residues long. V shed 8 bases and J shed 5 bases, with 21 bases lying between them. The CDR3 bases are TGTGCCACCGCCAGGCGGAGGTTCCTGGGGACTGAAGCTTTCTTT. Translation gives CATARRRFLGTEAFF. Complete variable domain (other parts from reference TRBV15 and TRBJ1-1): DAMVIQNPRYQVTQFGKPVTLSCSQTLNHNVMYWYQQKSSQAPKLLFHYYDKDFNNEADTPDNFQSRRPNTSFCFLDIRSPGLGDTAMYLCATARRRFLGTEAFFGQGTRLTVV.

The gene calls are TRBV6-1 and TRBJ1-5; 10 nucleotides agree with TRBD1. CDR3 length equals 16 residues. From germline, CDR1 is MNHNS and CDR2 SASEGT. Trimming cost V 3 bases and J 4 bases; bases outside gene matches: 6. The CDR3 loop reads CASSDLGQGINQPQHF. The CDR3 nucleotides are TGTGCCAGCAGTGACCTGGGACAGGGGATTAATCAGCCCCAGCATTTT.

This clone came up a few times. The CDR3 bases are TGTGCCAGCTTTACCGGGGCGGGACCGCAAGAGACCCAGTACTTC. This sequence encodes CASFTGAGPQETQYF. The gene calls are TRBV6-1 and TRBJ2-5; a possible D gene is TRBD2 (6 bases). CDR1 and CDR2 from the germline V gene are MNHNS and SASEGT. The CDR3 length is 15 residues. Trimming removed 8 bases from V and 2 bases from J, with 18 bases in between.

The chain has TRBV19 and TRBJ2-3; 9 nucleotides match TRBD2. This CDR3 has 16 amino acids. Germline trimming cut 5 bases from V and 3 bases from J; bases unmatched to any gene: 9. Per the germline V gene, CDR1 is LNHDA and CDR2 is SQIVND (reference sequence). CDR3 sequence (DNA): TGTGCCAGTAGTGTAATGGGACTAGCTTTTACAGATACGCAGTATTTT. It is translated as CASSVMGLAFTDTQYF.

The J gene is TRBJ2-1, the V gene TRBV2; 9 bases agree with TRBD2. Trimming cost V 2 bases and J 4 bases; bases outside gene matches: 6. CDR3 length: 16 residues. Germline V gives CDR1 SNHLY, CDR2 FYNNEI. The CDR3 sequence is CASSEIGLAGYNEQFF. CDR3 nucleotide sequence: TGTGCCAGCAGTGAAATCGGCCTAGCGGGGTACAATGAGCAGTTCTTC.

The gene calls are TRBV7-8 and TRBJ2-7; 9 bases map to TRBD2. Germline V gene sequence: CDR1 SGHVS, CDR2 FQNEAQ. There are 13 residues in the CDR3. The V segment lost 5 bases and the J segment 10 bases; nucleotides outside the gene matches: 9. CDR3 loop: CASSGSGSGGQYF. The CDR3 bases are TGTGCCAGCAGCGGTAGCGGGAGCGGCGGACAGTACTTC.

The chain combines TRBV7-2 with TRBJ1-2; weak D call: TRBD1 (6 bases). Germline assignment: CDR1 SGHTA and CDR2 FQGNSA. The CDR3 sequence is 13 residues long. V shed 5 bases and J shed 2 bases, with 9 bases lying between them. Here the CDR3 reads CASSRTVNYGYTF. The CDR3 bases are TGTGCCAGCAGCCGGACAGTGAACTATGGCTACACCTTC.

The rearrangement links TRBV19 to TRBJ2-1; a possible D gene is TRBD2 (6 bases). Germline-derived CDR1 and CDR2 are LNHDA and SQIVND (reference sequence). The ends were cut back, 5 bases at V and 13 bases at J, with 18 bases in the middle. The CDR3 runs 13 residues. The CDR3 DNA follows: TGTGCCAGTAGTTCCGCCTTGGAGGGGAGTCAGTTCTTC. It encodes CASSSALEGSQFF.

The CDR3 coding sequence is TGTGCCAGCAGTTTAACAGGGGATTACACTGAAGCTTTCTTT. This translates into CASSLTGDYTEAFF. The rearrangement links TRBV6-1 to TRBJ1-1; 7 nucleotides agree with TRBD1. The junction had 6 bases not matched to a gene; V was cut back by 5 bases and J by 3 bases. The CDR3 covers 14 residues. Germline V gene sequence: CDR1 MNHNS, CDR2 SASEGT.

The chain is built from TRBV28 and TRBJ1-2; no reliable D call. The CDR3 contains 11 residues. CDR1 and CDR2 from the germline V gene are MDHEN and SYDVKM. V was cut by 7 bases and J by 2 bases, with 5 bases left in between. The DNA for the CDR3 is TGTGCCAGCACCCGGAACTATGGCTACACCTTC. This codes for CASTRNYGYTF.

The chain combines TRBV6-5 with TRBJ2-3; D ambiguous. Trimming removed 5 bases at V and 2 bases at J, with 11 bases between. Per germline, CDR1 MNHEY and CDR2 SVGAGI. The CDR3 contains 14 residues. The CDR3 DNA sequence: TGTGCCAGCAGTCCCAGTACCTTCACAGATACGCAGTATTTT. Amino acid sequence: CASSPSTFTDTQYF.

CDR3 loop: CASSLVGVGAGEQFF. CDR3 in DNA: TGTGCCAGCAGCTTAGTGGGAGTGGGGGCCGGTGAGCAGTTCTTC. The chain carries TRBV11-3 and TRBJ2-1, with D maybe TRBD1 (6 bases). Germline loops: CDR1 SGHNT, CDR2 YENEEA. With 1 base removed from V and 9 bases from J, the gap between germline ends came to 16 bases. This CDR3 is 15 amino acids long.